Detailed here is one T cell receptor (beta chain). Its antigen remains unidentified. No base quality values were provided; no much bigger clone lies one nucleotide off. From the germline V gene, CDR1 is MDHEN and CDR2 is SYDVKM. V loses 2 bases, J loses 11 bases, and the germline ends lie 12 bases apart. The CDR3, cysteine through phenylalanine, is 12 amino acids long. CDR3 DNA only is kept here, 36 bases in frame from base 1. This record belongs to a study of T cell responses to AZD1222 COVID-19 vaccine (TCRdb year 2021). The study in broad terms: AZD1222 recipients whose second dose came at about 4 weeks and those whose second dose came at about 12 weeks were combined into one group, since spike-specific TCR depth and breadth did not differ between the two schedules. Trial participants were enrolled by age into subgroups of 18-55, 56-69 and 70-plus years, and 148, 28 and 57 TCR-sequenced participants, respectively, were included in these subgroups. A total of 230 or so trial participants underwent TCR sequencing, of whom 207 received two doses of AZD1222 and about 25 received two doses of the MenACWY control vaccine.

The CDR3 regions of human TCRbeta chains were subjected to immunosequencing. The original methods were these. Repertoire TCRs were checked for matches against a reference library of SARS-CoV-2-specific TCRs that had been generated using the MIRA antigen-specificity platform. Breadth was defined as the fraction of unique TCRs that were SARS-CoV-2-associated, and depth was defined as the fraction of total T cells that were SARS-CoV-2-associated. Using the MIRA data, every spike-specific TCR was mapped to the spike region that the TCR reacted to and assigned to either a CD4 or a CD8 class. Log10-transformed breadth and depth values were compared by one-way ANOVA with Sidak's multiple comparisons tests. The table was pulled from immuneACCESS by TCRdb, which kept in-frame rearrangements only. Such tables lose some clones; where checked, under half of the loss comes from unresolved V genes, and the rest has no known cause. V, J and clone size are those of that table, while D and trimming were read from the DNA. The sample table contains 150,000 to 180,000 clones; only one count was recorded for about 88% of them. Around 3% of the sample belongs to the ten largest clones.

What the authors observed across the whole study: After two AZD1222 doses, both the breadth and the depth of spike-specific TCRs were significantly higher than at day 0 and than in MenACWY recipients. Participants were mostly white British and included more females than males, and it was suggested by the authors that clonal diversity may have been underestimated. The 56-69-year group was small, and its depth increase did not reach significance, likely because of low power. Conclusions about previously exposed vaccinees were limited because only six AZD1222 recipients were SARS-CoV-2 seropositive at baseline. Nearly half of unique spike-specific TCRs reportedly recognized epitopes outside regions mutated in the B.1.351 and B.1.1.7 variants. No day 14 peak-response samples were available, so repertoires were characterized only after the peak T cell response. Vaccine-associated CD4 TCRs spanned the whole spike protein, with dominant responses in regions 160-218 and 743-854.

This sample's time point label indicates: baseline before first vaccination. Vaccinee samples came from UK trials COV001 and COV002, including a single-blind randomized controlled phase 2/3 trial of AZD1222 (ChAdOx1 nCoV-19) in healthy adults. For TCRbeta chain sequencing, PBMC samples were collected from trial participants at day 0 and at day 28 after the second dose. This material consisted of peripheral blood, taken on day 0 of AZD1222 vaccination. This receptor chain uses TRBV28 and TRBJ1-1; too little of a D gene remains to name it. The TCR sequence derives from an adult in good health. The CDR3 protein is CASSLGLEAAFF. The DNA sequence reads TGTGCCAGCAGTTTAGGCCTGGAAGCGGCTTTCTTT.